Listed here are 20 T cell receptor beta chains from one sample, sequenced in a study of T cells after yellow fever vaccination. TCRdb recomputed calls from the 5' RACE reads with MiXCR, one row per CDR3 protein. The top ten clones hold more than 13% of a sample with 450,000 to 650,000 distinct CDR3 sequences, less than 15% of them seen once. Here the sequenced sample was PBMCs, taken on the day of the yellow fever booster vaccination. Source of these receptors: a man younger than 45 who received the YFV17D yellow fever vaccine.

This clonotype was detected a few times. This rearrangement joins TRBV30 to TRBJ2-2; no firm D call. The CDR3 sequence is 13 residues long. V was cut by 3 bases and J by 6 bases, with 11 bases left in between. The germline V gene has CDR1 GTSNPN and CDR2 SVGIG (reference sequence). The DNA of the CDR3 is TGTGCCTGGAGGGGTTCGGGCCCCGGGGAGCTGTTTTTT. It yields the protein CAWRGSGPGELFF. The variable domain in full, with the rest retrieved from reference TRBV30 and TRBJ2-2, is SQTIHQWPATLVQPVGSPLSLECTVEGTSNPNLYWYRQAAGRGLQLLFYSVGIGQISSEVPQNLSASRPQDRQFILSSKKLLLSDSGFYLCAWRGSGPGELFFGEGSRLTVL.

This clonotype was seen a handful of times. Written as DNA, the CDR3 is TGTGCCAGCAGCTTGCCAGGGATGGGTGGAGAGACCCAGTACTTC. Translated, it gives CASSLPGMGGETQYF. The V and J genes are TRBV5-8 and TRBJ2-5; possible D gene TRBD1, 5 bases. Germline V lookup: CDR1 SGHTS, CDR2 YDEGEE. V shed 1 base and J shed 4 bases, with 14 bases lying between them. This CDR3 region has 15 residues.

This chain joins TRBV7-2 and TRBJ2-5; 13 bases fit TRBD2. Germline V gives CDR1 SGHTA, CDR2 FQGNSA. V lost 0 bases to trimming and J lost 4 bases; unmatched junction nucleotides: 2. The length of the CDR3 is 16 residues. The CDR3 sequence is CASSLAGLAGAETQYF. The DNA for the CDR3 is TGTGCCAGCAGCTTAGCTGGACTAGCGGGAGCAGAGACCCAGTACTTC.

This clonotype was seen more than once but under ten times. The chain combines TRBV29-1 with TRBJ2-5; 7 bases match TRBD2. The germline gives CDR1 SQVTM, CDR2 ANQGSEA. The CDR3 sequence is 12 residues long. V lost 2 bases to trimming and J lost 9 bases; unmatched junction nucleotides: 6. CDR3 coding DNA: TGCAGCGTTGAACGCATGGGGGGGGCCCAGTACTTC. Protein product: CSVERMGGAQYF.

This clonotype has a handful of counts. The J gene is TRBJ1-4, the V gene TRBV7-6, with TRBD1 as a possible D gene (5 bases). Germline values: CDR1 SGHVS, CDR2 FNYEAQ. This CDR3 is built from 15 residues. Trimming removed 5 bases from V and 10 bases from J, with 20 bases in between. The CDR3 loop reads CASSPTTRGRGKLFF. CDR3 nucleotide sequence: TGTGCCAGCAGCCCGACTACTCGGGGCCGCGGAAAACTGTTTTTT.

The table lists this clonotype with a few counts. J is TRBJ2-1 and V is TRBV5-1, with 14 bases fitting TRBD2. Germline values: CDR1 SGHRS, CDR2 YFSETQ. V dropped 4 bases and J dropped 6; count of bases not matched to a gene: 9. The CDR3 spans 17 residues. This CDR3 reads CASSLRLAGGPGNEQFF. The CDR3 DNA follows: TGCGCCAGCAGCCTGAGACTAGCGGGAGGGCCGGGCAATGAGCAGTTCTTC.

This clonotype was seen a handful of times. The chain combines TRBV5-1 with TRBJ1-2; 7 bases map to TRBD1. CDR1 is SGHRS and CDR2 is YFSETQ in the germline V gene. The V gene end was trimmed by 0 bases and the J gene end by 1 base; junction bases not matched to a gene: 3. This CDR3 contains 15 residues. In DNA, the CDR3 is TGCGCCAGCAGCTTGGGCGGGACAGATAACTATGGCTACACCTTC. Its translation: CASSLGGTDNYGYTF. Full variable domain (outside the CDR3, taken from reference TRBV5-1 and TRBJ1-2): KAGVTQTPRYLIKTRGQQVTLSCSPISGHRSVSWYQQTPGQGLQFLFEYFSETQRNKGNFPGRFSGRQFSNSRSEMNVSTLELGDSALYLCASSLGGTDNYGYTFGSGTRLTVV.

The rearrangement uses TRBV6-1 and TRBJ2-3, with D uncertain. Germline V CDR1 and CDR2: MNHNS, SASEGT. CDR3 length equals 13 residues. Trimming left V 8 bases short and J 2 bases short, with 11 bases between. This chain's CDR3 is CASYEPYTDTQYF. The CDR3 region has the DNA TGTGCCAGCTATGAGCCTTACACAGATACGCAGTATTTT.

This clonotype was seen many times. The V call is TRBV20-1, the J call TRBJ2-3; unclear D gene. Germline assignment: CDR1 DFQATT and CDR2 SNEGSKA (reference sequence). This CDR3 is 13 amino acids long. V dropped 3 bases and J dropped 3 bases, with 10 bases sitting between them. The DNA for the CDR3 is TGCAGTGCTAGTTACTTACAGACAGATACGCAGTATTTT. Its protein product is CSASYLQTDTQYF.

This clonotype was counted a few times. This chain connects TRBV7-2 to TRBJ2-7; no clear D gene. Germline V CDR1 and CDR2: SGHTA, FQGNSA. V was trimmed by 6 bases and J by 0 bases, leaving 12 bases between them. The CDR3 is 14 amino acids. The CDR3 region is CASRYDSVSYEQYF. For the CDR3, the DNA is TGTGCCAGCAGATACGACTCCGTCTCCTACGAGCAGTACTTC.

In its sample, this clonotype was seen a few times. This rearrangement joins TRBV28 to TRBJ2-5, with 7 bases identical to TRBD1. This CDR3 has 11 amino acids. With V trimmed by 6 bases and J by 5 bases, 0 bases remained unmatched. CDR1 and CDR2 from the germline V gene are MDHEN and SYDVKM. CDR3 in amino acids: CASRTGETQYF. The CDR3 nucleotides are TGTGCCAGCAGGACAGGGGAGACCCAGTACTTC.

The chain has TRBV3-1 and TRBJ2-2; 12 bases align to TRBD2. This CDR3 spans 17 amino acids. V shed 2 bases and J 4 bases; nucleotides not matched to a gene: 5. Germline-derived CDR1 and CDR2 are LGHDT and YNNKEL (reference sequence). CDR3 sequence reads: CASSQQTSGRGTGELFF. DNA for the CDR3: TGTGCCAGCAGCCAACAGACTAGCGGGAGAGGCACCGGGGAGCTGTTTTTT.

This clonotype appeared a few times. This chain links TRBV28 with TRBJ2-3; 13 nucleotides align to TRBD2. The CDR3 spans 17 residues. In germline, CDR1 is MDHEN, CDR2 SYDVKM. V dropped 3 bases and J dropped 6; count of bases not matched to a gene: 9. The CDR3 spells CASSFLGLAGDADTQYF. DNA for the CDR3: TGTGCCAGCAGTTTCCTCGGACTAGCGGGAGATGCTGATACGCAGTATTTT.

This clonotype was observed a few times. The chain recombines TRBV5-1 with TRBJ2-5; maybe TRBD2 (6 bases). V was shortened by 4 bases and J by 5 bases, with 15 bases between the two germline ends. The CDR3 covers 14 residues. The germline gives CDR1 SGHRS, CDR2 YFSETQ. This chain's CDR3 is CASSTNLGGETQYF. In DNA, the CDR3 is TGCGCCAGCAGCACCAATCTTGGGGGGGAGACCCAGTACTTC.

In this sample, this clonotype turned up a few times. CDR3 nucleotide sequence: TGTGCCACAACTAGCGGGAGTGGAGAGACCCAGTACTTC. Translation: CATTSGSGETQYF. V usage is TRBV25-1 and J usage is TRBJ2-5; TRBD2 agrees at 11 bases. Looked up from germline, CDR1 is MGHDK and CDR2 is SYGVNS. Trimming took 10 bases from V and 4 from J; bases not matched to a gene: 5. The CDR3 loop spans 13 amino acids.

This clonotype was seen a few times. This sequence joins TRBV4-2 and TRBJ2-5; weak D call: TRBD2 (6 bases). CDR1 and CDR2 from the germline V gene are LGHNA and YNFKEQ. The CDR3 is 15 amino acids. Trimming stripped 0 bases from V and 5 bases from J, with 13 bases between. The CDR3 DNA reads TGTGCCAGCAGCCAAGACAAAACTAGCTCCGAGACCCAGTACTTC. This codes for CASSQDKTSSETQYF.

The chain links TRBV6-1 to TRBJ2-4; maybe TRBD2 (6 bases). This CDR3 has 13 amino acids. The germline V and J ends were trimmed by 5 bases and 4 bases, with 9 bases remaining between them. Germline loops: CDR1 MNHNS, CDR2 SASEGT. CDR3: CASSPGLKNIQYF. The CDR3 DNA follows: TGTGCCAGCAGTCCGGGACTTAAAAACATTCAGTACTTC.

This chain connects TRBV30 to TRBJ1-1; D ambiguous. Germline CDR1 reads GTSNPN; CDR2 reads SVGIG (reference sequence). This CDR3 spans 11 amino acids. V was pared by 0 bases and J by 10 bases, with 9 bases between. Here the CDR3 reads CAWSVRLGAFF. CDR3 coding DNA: TGTGCCTGGAGTGTACGTCTTGGAGCTTTCTTT.

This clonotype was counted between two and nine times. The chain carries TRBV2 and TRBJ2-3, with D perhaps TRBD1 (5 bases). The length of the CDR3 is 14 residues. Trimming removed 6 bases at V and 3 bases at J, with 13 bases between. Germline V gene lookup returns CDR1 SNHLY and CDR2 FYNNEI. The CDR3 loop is CASRLPTVTDTQYF. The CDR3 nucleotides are TGTGCCAGCAGATTACCGACAGTTACAGATACGCAGTATTTT. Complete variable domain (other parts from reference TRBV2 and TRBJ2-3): EPEVTQTPSHQVTQMGQEVILRCVPISNHLYFYWYRQILGQKVEFLVSFYNNEISEKSEIFDDQFSVERPDGSNFTLKIRSTKLEDSAMYFCASRLPTVTDTQYFGPGTRLTVL.

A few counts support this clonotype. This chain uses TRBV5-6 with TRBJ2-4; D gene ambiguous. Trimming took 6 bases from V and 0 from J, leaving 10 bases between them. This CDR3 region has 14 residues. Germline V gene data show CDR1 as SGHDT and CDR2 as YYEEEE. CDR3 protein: CASTEDQAKNIQYF. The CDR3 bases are TGTGCCAGCACCGAGGACCAAGCCAAAAACATTCAGTACTTC.